What follows are 6 T cell receptor beta chains derived from one specimen sequenced in a study of glioma-infiltrating T cells after dendritic cell vaccination. Sequencing used immunoSEQ multiplex PCR; TCRdb keeps in-frame clones, though not all of them. The repertoire has approximately 90,000 clones, under 90% of them found once; the top ten carry around 3.2%. Material: blood, obtained before dendritic cell vaccination. These receptors all come from a human donor with glioblastoma.

The chain employs TRBV6-5 and TRBJ1-3, with 7 bases lining up with TRBD1. Germline-derived CDR1 and CDR2 are MNHEY and SVGAGI. CDR3 length equals 14 residues. After removal of 7 bases from V and 3 bases from J, the junction contained 6 bases not matched to a gene. The CDR3 region has the DNA TGTGCCAGCAAAACAGGGGTTAGTGGAAACACCATATATTTT. As protein: CASKTGVSGNTIYF.

The chain has TRBV6-6 and TRBJ2-3; tentatively, D is TRBD1 (6 bases). From germline, CDR1 is MNHNY and CDR2 SVGAGI (reference sequence). V shed 6 bases and J shed 3 bases, with 10 bases lying between them. The CDR3 is made up of 13 amino acids. Written as DNA, the CDR3 is TGTGCCAGCAGATATACAGGGACAGATACGCAGTATTTT. Translation: CASRYTGTDTQYF.

The CDR3 spells CASRGQAGRNTEAFF. DNA of the CDR3: TGTGCCAGCAGGGGACAGGCGGGCAGGAACACTGAAGCTTTCTTT. The chain links TRBV6-6 to TRBJ1-1; 8 nucleotides line up with TRBD1. CDR3 size: 15 residues. Trimming removed 6 bases from V and 1 base from J; junction bases left unmatched: 7. From germline, CDR1 is MNHNY and CDR2 SVGAGI (reference sequence).

With regard to this clone: Other DNA variants within this sample encode the same CDR3. The rearrangement joins TRBV29-1 to TRBJ2-7; a possible D gene is TRBD2 (6 bases). The germline CDR1 and CDR2 sequences are SQVTM and ANQGSEA. Trimming shortened V by 6 bases and J by 1 base, and 10 bases separated the two germline ends. This CDR3 is built from 12 residues. In nucleotides, the CDR3 is TGCAGCGTCCGGGACTCTTCCTACGAGCAGTACTTC. Amino acids: CSVRDSSYEQYF.

The CDR3 coding sequence is TGTGCCAGCAGCTTGGGACTCCTCTACAATGAGCAGTTCTTC. This translates into CASSLGLLYNEQFF. This chain uses TRBV5-8 with TRBJ2-1; D ambiguous. There are 14 residues in the CDR3. Trimming left V 0 bases short and J 3 bases short, with 7 bases between. The germline CDR1 and CDR2 sequences are SGHTS and YDEGEE.

This chain connects TRBV5-5 to TRBJ2-7; TRBD2 matches at 9 bases. Germline V lookup: CDR1 SGHKS, CDR2 YYEKEE (reference sequence). The CDR3 runs 15 residues. The junction had 2 bases not matched to a gene; V was cut back by 0 bases and J by 1 base. The CDR3 spells CASSLGLAVSYEQYF. Written as DNA, the CDR3 is TGTGCCAGCAGCTTGGGACTAGCGGTTTCCTACGAGCAGTACTTC.